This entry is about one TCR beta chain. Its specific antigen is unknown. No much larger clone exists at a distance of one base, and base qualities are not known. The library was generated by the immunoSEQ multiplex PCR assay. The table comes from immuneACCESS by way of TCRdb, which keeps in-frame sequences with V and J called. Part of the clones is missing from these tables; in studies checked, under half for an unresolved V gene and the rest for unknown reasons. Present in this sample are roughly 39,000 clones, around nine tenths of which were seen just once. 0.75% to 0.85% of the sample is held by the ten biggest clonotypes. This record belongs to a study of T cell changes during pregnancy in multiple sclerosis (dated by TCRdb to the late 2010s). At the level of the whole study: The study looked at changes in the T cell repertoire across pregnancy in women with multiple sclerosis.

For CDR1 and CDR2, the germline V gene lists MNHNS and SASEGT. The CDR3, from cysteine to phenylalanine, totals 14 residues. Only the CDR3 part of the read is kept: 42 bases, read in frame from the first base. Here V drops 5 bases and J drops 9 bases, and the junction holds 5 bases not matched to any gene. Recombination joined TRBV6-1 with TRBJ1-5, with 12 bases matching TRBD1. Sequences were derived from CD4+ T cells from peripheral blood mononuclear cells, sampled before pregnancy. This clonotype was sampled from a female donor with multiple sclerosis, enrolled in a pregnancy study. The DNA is TGTGCCAGCAGTTCGGGACAGGGGGCGCGGCCCCAGCATTTT. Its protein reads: CASSSGQGARPQHF.